These 10 T cell receptor beta chains share one sample of origin, sequenced in a study of spatial heterogeneity in lung cancer. Via MiXCR, TCRdb re-called the 5' RACE reads, giving one row per CDR3 protein. The data hold some 15,000 distinct CDR3 sequences, with about 7.9% observed a single time. Regarding time point: sample taken at primary tumor resection. Tumor, nontumor lung or frozen PBMC supplied whole RNA, sequenced without sorting. The specimen was PBMCs, collected at surgery. The receptors here all came from a female donor with early-stage non-small cell lung cancer.

This clonotype was seen ten or more times. This rearrangement joins TRBV28 to TRBJ2-7; D uncertain. The CDR3 sequence is 14 residues long. The V end was cut by 5 bases, the J end by 2 bases, with 13 bases between. The germline V gene has CDR1 MDHEN and CDR2 SYDVKM. The CDR3 spells CASSPPRVPYEQYF. In DNA form, the CDR3 reads TGTGCCAGCAGTCCCCCCCGAGTCCCCTACGAGCAGTACTTC.

This clonotype was seen at least ten times. This chain connects TRBV27 to TRBJ2-6; 10 bases align to TRBD1. Germline CDR1 MNHEY, CDR2 SMNVEV (reference sequence). J lost 1 base, V lost 6 bases, and 0 bases had no gene match. CDR3 length equals 15 residues. CDR3 coding DNA: TGTGCCAGCAGGGGACAGGGGTCTGGGGCCAACGTCCTGACTTTC. It translates to CASRGQGSGANVLTF.

This clonotype came up many times. The rearrangement links TRBV14 to TRBJ2-3, with a tentative D call TRBD2 (7 bases). This CDR3 contains 13 residues. The germline gives CDR1 SGHDN, CDR2 FVKESK. The V end was cut by 7 bases, the J end by 4 bases, with 12 bases between. This CDR3 is CASTRGAADTQYF. As DNA, the CDR3 is TGTGCCAGCACTCGGGGGGCGGCAGATACGCAGTATTTT.

In its sample, this clonotype was seen a few times. V usage is TRBV19 and J usage is TRBJ1-5, with D perhaps TRBD1 (6 bases). This CDR3 is built from 15 residues. Trimming shortened V by 9 bases and J by 1 base, and 16 bases separated the two germline ends. Germline V gene data show CDR1 as LNHDA and CDR2 as SQIVND (reference sequence). The CDR3 DNA sequence: TGTGCCAGCAAAGCCGACAGGACAAGCAATCAGCCCCAGCATTTT. It yields the protein CASKADRTSNQPQHF.

This clonotype was recorded many times. This chain uses TRBV7-9 with TRBJ1-3, with D uncertain. The V gene lost 3 bases and the J gene lost 2 bases, with 17 bases spanning the gap. CDR1 SEHNR and CDR2 FQNEAQ come from the germline V gene (reference sequence). The CDR3 runs 17 residues. CDR3 in amino acids: CASSFSLQADPGNTIYF. In nucleotides, the CDR3 is TGTGCCAGCAGCTTCTCGCTGCAGGCCGATCCTGGAAACACCATATATTTT.

This clonotype was seen ten or more times. The chain recombines TRBV19 with TRBJ2-7; 8 bases are shared with TRBD2. This CDR3 has 15 amino acids. Per germline, CDR1 LNHDA and CDR2 SQIVND (reference sequence). V dropped 6 bases and J dropped 2; count of bases not matched to a gene: 9. The chain's CDR3 is CASSRHSGTAYEQYF. As DNA, the CDR3 is TGTGCCAGTAGCCGTCATAGCGGGACCGCCTACGAGCAGTACTTC.

This clonotype was recorded a few times. V is TRBV11-2 and J is TRBJ1-1; D is ambiguous. Trimming shortened V by 5 bases and J by 5 bases, and 15 bases separated the two germline ends. In germline, CDR1 is SGHAT, CDR2 FQNNGV. The CDR3 extends over 14 amino acids. The CDR3 bases are TGTGCCAGCAGCAACCAGATTTGGACTACTGAAGCTTTCTTT. Amino acid sequence: CASSNQIWTTEAFF.

CDR3 in DNA: TGTGCCACCCAAATCGGGACAGGGGGGAACAATGAGCAGTTCTTC. Translated: CATQIGTGGNNEQFF. The V gene is TRBV24-1, the J gene TRBJ2-1; 11 positions agree with TRBD1. This CDR3 has 15 amino acids. Germline lookup yields CDR1 KGHDR and CDR2 SFDVKD. Trimming at V came to 9 bases and at J to 5 bases, leaving 8 bases not matched to a gene.

This clonotype was found many times. The V and J genes are TRBV7-9 and TRBJ1-1; no reliable D call. Germline lookup yields CDR1 SEHNR and CDR2 FQNEAQ (reference sequence). With 5 bases removed from V and 5 bases from J, the gap between germline ends came to 9 bases. The CDR3 contains 12 residues. CDR3 nucleotides: TGTGCCAGCAGCCGAGGGTTGACTGAAGCTTTCTTT. Encoded protein: CASSRGLTEAFF.

The table lists this clonotype with many counts. This chain connects TRBV19 to TRBJ1-2; a weak D match, TRBD1 (5 bases). This CDR3 is built from 12 residues. Germline CDR1 and CDR2: LNHDA and SQIVND (reference sequence). V shed 10 bases and J shed 4 bases, with 13 bases lying between them. The CDR3 sequence: CATQGTFYGYTF. In DNA form, the CDR3 reads TGTGCCACCCAAGGGACGTTCTATGGCTACACCTTC.